This T cell receptor beta chain was sequenced for a study of shared clonotypes between healthy human individuals. The germline V gene encodes CDR1 SQVTM and CDR2 ANQGSEA. The CDR3 covers 13 residues. Trimming took 7 bases from V and 9 from J, leaving 19 bases between them. The repertoire was sequenced with immunoSEQ multiplex PCR; TCRdb's copy has only in-frame clones and lacks some. The table shows around 510,000 clones, with roughly 79% occurring only once. What was sequenced was PBMCs. The origin of this receptor is a woman in her thirties or forties in good health. Some clones in this sample may be carry-over from other donors' samples. The chain couples TRBV29-1 to TRBJ2-1; no clear D gene. The CDR3 sequence is CSGTAQGGIEQFF. The CDR3 coding sequence is TGCAGCGGGACGGCCCAAGGTGGCATTGAGCAGTTCTTC.